Following are 8 T cell receptor beta chains from one sample sequenced in a study of cytomegalovirus exposure and HLA in healthy donors. Primers for the PCR totalled 60 Vbeta and 13 Jbeta. The data were produced by immunoSEQ multiplex PCR, yet TCRdb's version contains in-frame clones alone and is incomplete. Among around 140,000 clones, about 84% were seen once, and the ten largest hold over 2%. Sequencing was done on a sample of PBMCs. Receptors originate from a woman aged 18-29 years in good health and CMV-seropositive.

The chain is built from TRBV7-2 and TRBJ2-7, with D perhaps matching TRBD1 (5 bases). Germline CDR1 reads SGHTA; CDR2 reads FQGNSA. V was trimmed by 1 base and J by 0 bases, leaving 7 bases between them. The CDR3 runs to 14 residues. The CDR3 DNA is TGTGCCAGCAGCTTAGGGGGCATCTCCTACGAGCAGTACTTC. Translation: CASSLGGISYEQYF. Drawing the rest from reference TRBV7-2 and TRBJ2-7, the complete variable domain is GAGVSQSPSNKVTEKGKDVELRCDPISGHTALYWYRQSLGQGLEFLIYFQGNSAPDKSGLPSDRFSAERTGGSVSTLTIQRTQQEDSAVYLCASSLGGISYEQYFGPGTRLTVT.

This clone was seen only a few times. This sequence joins TRBV9 and TRBJ1-2, with D maybe TRBD1 (6 bases). This CDR3 contains 15 residues. Germline CDR1 is SGDLS and CDR2 is YYNGEE. Trimming stripped 0 bases from V and 5 bases from J, with 14 bases between. The DNA of the CDR3 is TGTGCCAGCAGCGTAGGAAGGGGACACGGGTATGGCTACACCTTC. Protein product: CASSVGRGHGYGYTF. The full variable domain, rest sourced from reference TRBV9 and TRBJ1-2, is DSGVTQTPKHLITATGQRVTLRCSPRSGDLSVYWYQQSLDQGLQFLIQYYNGEERAKGNILERFSAQQFPDLHSELNLSSLELGDSALYFCASSVGRGHGYGYTFGSGTRLTVV.

As to this clone: One end of the junction varies from germline; a read error may be responsible. The chain links TRBV2 to TRBJ1-1; 11 bases align to TRBD1. The CDR3 runs to 15 residues. The germline V gene encodes CDR1 SNHLY and CDR2 FYNNEI. CDR3 in amino acids: CTSRDRGFKGTEAFF. The DNA of the CDR3 is TGTACCAGCCGGGACAGGGGGTTTAAGGGCACTGAAGCTTTCTTT.

Comments on this clone: At the DNA level, this CDR3 is encoded by other sequences in the same sample as well. The chain couples TRBV5-4 to TRBJ1-1; D not resolved. CDR3 size: 13 residues. Trimming pared 1 base from V and 3 bases from J, leaving 7 bases between. Germline CDR1 is SGHNT and CDR2 is YYREEE (reference sequence). The CDR3 nucleotides read TGTGCCAGCAGCTTGTGGGGAGACACTGAAGCTTTCTTT. Translated: CASSLWGDTEAFF.

The chain employs TRBV30 and TRBJ1-1; TRBD1 aligns across 7 bases. With V trimmed by 0 bases and J by 0 bases, 4 bases remained unmatched. Per the germline V gene, CDR1 is GTSNPN and CDR2 is SVGIG (reference sequence). The CDR3 totals 15 residues. The CDR3, as DNA: TGTGCCTGGAGTGTACCGGACAGGCTGAACACTGAAGCTTTCTTT. This sequence encodes CAWSVPDRLNTEAFF.

V usage is TRBV30 and J usage is TRBJ2-5, with 7 bases fitting TRBD2. Trimming removed 2 bases from V and 1 base from J; junction bases left unmatched: 7. Germline V gene sequence: CDR1 GTSNPN, CDR2 SVGIG (reference sequence). CDR3 length: 15 residues. This CDR3 is CAWSHQRGIQETQYF. The CDR3 nucleotides read TGTGCCTGGAGTCACCAGCGGGGAATCCAAGAGACCCAGTACTTC.

The chain has TRBV7-6 and TRBJ1-5, with D possibly being TRBD1 (5 bases). Germline-derived CDR1 and CDR2 are SGHVS and FNYEAQ. The CDR3 extends over 13 amino acids. Trimming pared 5 bases from V and 6 bases from J, leaving 11 bases between. The CDR3 nucleotides read TGTGCCAGCAGCGTTCAGGGAGGTCAGCCCCAGCATTTT. Translating it yields CASSVQGGQPQHF.

The rearrangement links TRBV29-1 to TRBJ2-1; 7 positions agree with TRBD2. With V trimmed by 7 bases and J by 2 bases, 17 bases remained unmatched. The CDR3 extends over 17 amino acids. CDR1 and CDR2 from the germline V gene are SQVTM and ANQGSEA. The CDR3 loop is CSATHSTAGDPYNEQFF. DNA for the CDR3: TGCAGCGCGACCCACTCAACTGCGGGGGACCCCTACAATGAGCAGTTCTTC.